This is a list of T cell receptor beta chains from one sample in a study of OX40 agonist ivuxolimab in advanced cancers. Sequenced by immunoSEQ multiplex PCR; TCRdb stores in-frame clones only, minus some. The repertoire holds some 70,000 clones, with 75% to 95% as singletons. The sample was CD4+ or CD8+ T cells sorted from blood, taken in a trial of the OX40 agonist ivuxolimab. These receptors came from an adult with an advanced solid tumor such as melanoma, head and neck, liver or kidney cancer. Each CDR3 is given with its conserved first and last residue. The order of the fields is D gene, J gene, clone size, V gene, CDR3 protein. D genes are given only for firm matches. Size values are once, few and many counts, or a class for expanded clones, and some rows have none.

D gene: NA
J gene: TRBJ1-2
clone size: NA
V gene: TRBV4-2
CDR3 protein: CASSPVQTDYGYTF

D gene: TRBD1
J gene: TRBJ2-6
clone size: NA
V gene: TRBV2
CDR3 protein: CASPRDRLSGANVLTF

D gene: NA
J gene: TRBJ2-5
clone size: NA
V gene: TRBV11-2
CDR3 protein: CASSLEEETQYF

D gene: NA
J gene: TRBJ2-1
clone size: NA
V gene: TRBV29-1
CDR3 protein: CSVEEPGPRLELFF

D gene: NA
J gene: TRBJ2-7
clone size: once
V gene: TRBV15
CDR3 protein: CATRDGDGAYEQYF

D gene: TRBD2
J gene: TRBJ2-7
clone size: NA
V gene: TRBV2
CDR3 protein: CASSEGGTSYEQYF

D gene: NA
J gene: TRBJ1-1
clone size: NA
V gene: TRBV6-6
CDR3 protein: CASRFQGTEAFF

D gene: NA
J gene: TRBJ1-1
clone size: NA
V gene: TRBV18
CDR3 protein: CASSQGQAGTTNTEAFF

D gene: NA
J gene: TRBJ1-1
clone size: NA
V gene: TRBV1
CDR3 protein: CTSSQDFPDREKVNTEAFF

D gene: TRBD1
J gene: TRBJ2-7
clone size: once
V gene: TRBV5-1
CDR3 protein: CASSPGTGSYEQYF

D gene: TRBD1
J gene: TRBJ1-2
clone size: NA
V gene: TRBV5-1
CDR3 protein: CASSQGQADYGYTF

D gene: NA
J gene: TRBJ2-2
clone size: NA
V gene: TRBV5-1
CDR3 protein: CASSLNSLANTGELFF

D gene: NA
J gene: TRBJ2-1
clone size: NA
V gene: TRBV9
CDR3 protein: CASSVDGGSYNEQFF

D gene: TRBD1
J gene: TRBJ1-1
clone size: NA
V gene: TRBV19
CDR3 protein: CASSLQGANTEAFF

D gene: NA
J gene: TRBJ1-2
clone size: NA
V gene: TRBV30
CDR3 protein: CAWSPRRSNYGYTF

D gene: NA
J gene: TRBJ2-1
clone size: NA
V gene: TRBV7-9
CDR3 protein: CASSLKGGAPEQFF

D gene: NA
J gene: TRBJ1-1
clone size: once
V gene: TRBV5-1
CDR3 protein: CASSLVGGSEAFF

D gene: NA
J gene: TRBJ2-7
clone size: NA
V gene: TRBV6-1
CDR3 protein: CASSADAGAPYEQYF

D gene: TRBD1
J gene: TRBJ1-2
clone size: NA
V gene: TRBV10-3
CDR3 protein: CAISGTGDYGYTF

D gene: NA
J gene: TRBJ1-4
clone size: few
V gene: TRBV5-8
CDR3 protein: CASSSGQHNEKLFF

D gene: TRBD1
J gene: TRBJ1-5
clone size: NA
V gene: TRBV10-3
CDR3 protein: CAIRGQGGEPQHF

D gene: TRBD2
J gene: TRBJ2-3
clone size: NA
V gene: TRBV18
CDR3 protein: CASSLPGTSGSVTDTQYF

D gene: TRBD2
J gene: TRBJ2-2
clone size: NA
V gene: TRBV7-9
CDR3 protein: CASSPTLERERTGELFF

D gene: NA
J gene: TRBJ1-2
clone size: NA
V gene: TRBV11-2
CDR3 protein: CASSSHYRGTFTNYGYTF

D gene: TRBD1
J gene: TRBJ1-5
clone size: NA
V gene: TRBV4-1
CDR3 protein: CASSQDPRSRGPAQPQHF

D gene: NA
J gene: TRBJ2-5
clone size: NA
V gene: TRBV2
CDR3 protein: CAGSGSGPQETQYF

D gene: NA
J gene: TRBJ1-5
clone size: once
V gene: TRBV12-1
CDR3 protein: CASSFSLMQPQHF

D gene: TRBD1
J gene: TRBJ2-4
clone size: NA
V gene: TRBV18
CDR3 protein: CASSSRDRADIQYF

D gene: TRBD1
J gene: TRBJ1-6
clone size: NA
V gene: TRBV19
CDR3 protein: CASSIEMDRDNSPLHF

D gene: NA
J gene: TRBJ2-5
clone size: NA
V gene: TRBV11-3
CDR3 protein: CASSHHDPGQPRHF

D gene: NA
J gene: TRBJ2-7
clone size: NA
V gene: TRBV11-3
CDR3 protein: CASSLASGEQYF

D gene: NA
J gene: TRBJ2-3
clone size: NA
V gene: TRBV11-2
CDR3 protein: CASSLSPTNTQYF

D gene: NA
J gene: TRBJ2-3
clone size: NA
V gene: TRBV30
CDR3 protein: CAWSLGGQVASDTQYF

D gene: NA
J gene: TRBJ2-1
clone size: once
V gene: TRBV25-1
CDR3 protein: CASSGAEYAYNEQFF

D gene: NA
J gene: TRBJ2-5
clone size: once
V gene: TRBV11-2
CDR3 protein: CASSLTTWETQYF

D gene: NA
J gene: TRBJ2-4
clone size: NA
V gene: TRBV25-1
CDR3 protein: CASSETGLGAKNIQYF

D gene: NA
J gene: TRBJ1-1
clone size: NA
V gene: TRBV7-9
CDR3 protein: CASSLDWGNTEAFF

D gene: TRBD1
J gene: TRBJ1-2
clone size: NA
V gene: TRBV7-9
CDR3 protein: CASSPRTGEYGYTF

D gene: TRBD2
J gene: TRBJ2-3
clone size: NA
V gene: TRBV10-2
CDR3 protein: CASREAGEGTDTQYF

D gene: NA
J gene: TRBJ2-7
clone size: NA
V gene: TRBV5-6
CDR3 protein: CASSLSGPSYEQYF

D gene: NA
J gene: TRBJ2-5
clone size: NA
V gene: TRBV30
CDR3 protein: CAWKFGGLRQETQYF

D gene: NA
J gene: TRBJ1-2
clone size: NA
V gene: TRBV30
CDR3 protein: CAWSATQGGGYTF

D gene: NA
J gene: TRBJ1-3
clone size: NA
V gene: TRBV2
CDR3 protein: CASSEGSRGGNTIYF

D gene: TRBD2
J gene: TRBJ2-3
clone size: NA
V gene: TRBV10-1
CDR3 protein: CASSVAGVSDTQYF

D gene: TRBD1
J gene: TRBJ2-5
clone size: NA
V gene: TRBV11-1
CDR3 protein: CASSLRTGGETQYF

D gene: NA
J gene: TRBJ2-7
clone size: few
V gene: TRBV7-9
CDR3 protein: CASSLAGTYEQYF

D gene: NA
J gene: TRBJ2-7
clone size: NA
V gene: TRBV30
CDR3 protein: CAWKGVFEQYF

D gene: NA
J gene: TRBJ2-3
clone size: NA
V gene: TRBV19
CDR3 protein: CASSGSGRTDTQYF

D gene: TRBD1
J gene: TRBJ1-5
clone size: NA
V gene: TRBV4-1
CDR3 protein: CASSPVEGAGYQPQHF

D gene: TRBD2
J gene: TRBJ2-5
clone size: NA
V gene: TRBV2
CDR3 protein: CASSGTSGYQETQYF